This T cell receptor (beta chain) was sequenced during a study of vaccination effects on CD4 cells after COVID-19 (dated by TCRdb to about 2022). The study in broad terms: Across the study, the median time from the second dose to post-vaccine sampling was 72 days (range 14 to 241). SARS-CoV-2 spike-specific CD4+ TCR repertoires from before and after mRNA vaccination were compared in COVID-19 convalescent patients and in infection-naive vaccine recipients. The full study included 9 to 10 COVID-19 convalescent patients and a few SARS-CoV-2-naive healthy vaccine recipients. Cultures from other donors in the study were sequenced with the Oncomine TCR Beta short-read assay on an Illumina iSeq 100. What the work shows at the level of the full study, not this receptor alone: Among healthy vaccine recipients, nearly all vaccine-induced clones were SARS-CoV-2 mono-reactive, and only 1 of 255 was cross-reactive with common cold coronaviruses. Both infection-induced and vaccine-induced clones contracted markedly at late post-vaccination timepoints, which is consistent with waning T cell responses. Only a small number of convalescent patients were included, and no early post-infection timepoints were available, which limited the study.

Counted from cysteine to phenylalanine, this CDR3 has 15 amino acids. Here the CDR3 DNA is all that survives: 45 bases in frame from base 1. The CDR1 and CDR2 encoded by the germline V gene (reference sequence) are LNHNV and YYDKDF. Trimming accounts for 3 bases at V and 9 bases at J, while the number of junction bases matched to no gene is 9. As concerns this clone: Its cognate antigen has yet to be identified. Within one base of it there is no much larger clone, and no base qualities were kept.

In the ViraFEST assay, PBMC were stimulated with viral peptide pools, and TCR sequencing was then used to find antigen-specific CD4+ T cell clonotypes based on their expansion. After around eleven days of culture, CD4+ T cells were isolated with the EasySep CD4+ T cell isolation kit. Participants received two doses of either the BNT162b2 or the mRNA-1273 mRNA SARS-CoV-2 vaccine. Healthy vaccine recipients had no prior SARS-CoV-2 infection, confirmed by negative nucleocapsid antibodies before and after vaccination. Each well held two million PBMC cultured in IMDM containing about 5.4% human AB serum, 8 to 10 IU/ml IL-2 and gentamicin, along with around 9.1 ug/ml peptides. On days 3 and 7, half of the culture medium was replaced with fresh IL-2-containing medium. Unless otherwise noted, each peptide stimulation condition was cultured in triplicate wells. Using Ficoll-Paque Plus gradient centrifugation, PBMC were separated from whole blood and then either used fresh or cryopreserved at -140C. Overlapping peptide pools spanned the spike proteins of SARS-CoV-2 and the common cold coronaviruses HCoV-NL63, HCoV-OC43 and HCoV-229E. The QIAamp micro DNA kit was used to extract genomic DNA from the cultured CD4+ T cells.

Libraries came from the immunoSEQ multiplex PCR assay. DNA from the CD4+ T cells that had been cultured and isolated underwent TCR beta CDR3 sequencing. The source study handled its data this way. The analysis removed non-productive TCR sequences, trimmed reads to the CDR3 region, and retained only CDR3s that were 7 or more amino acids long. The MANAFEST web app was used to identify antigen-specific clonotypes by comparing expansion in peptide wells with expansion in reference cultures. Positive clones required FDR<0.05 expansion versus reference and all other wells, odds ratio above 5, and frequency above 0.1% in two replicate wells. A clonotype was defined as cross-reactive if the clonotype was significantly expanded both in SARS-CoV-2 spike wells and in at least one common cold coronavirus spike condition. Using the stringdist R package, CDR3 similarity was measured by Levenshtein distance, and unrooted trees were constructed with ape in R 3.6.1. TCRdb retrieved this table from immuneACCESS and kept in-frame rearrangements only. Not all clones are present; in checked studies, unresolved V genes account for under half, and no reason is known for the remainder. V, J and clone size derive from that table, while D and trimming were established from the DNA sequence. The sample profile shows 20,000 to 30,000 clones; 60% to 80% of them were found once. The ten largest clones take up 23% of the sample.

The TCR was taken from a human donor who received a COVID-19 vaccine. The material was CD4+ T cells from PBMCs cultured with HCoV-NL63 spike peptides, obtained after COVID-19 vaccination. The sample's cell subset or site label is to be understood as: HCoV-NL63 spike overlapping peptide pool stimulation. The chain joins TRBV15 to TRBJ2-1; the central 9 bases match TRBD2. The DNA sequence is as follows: TGTGCCACCAGCAGGGGCGGGAGGGCCAGAGGTGAGCAGTTCTTC. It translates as CATSRGGRARGEQFF. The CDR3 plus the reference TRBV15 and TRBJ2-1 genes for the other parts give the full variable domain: DAMVIQNPRYQVTQFGKPVTLSCSQTLNHNVMYWYQQKSSQAPKLLFHYYDKDFNNEADTPDNFQSRRPNTSFCFLDIRSPGLGDTAMYLCATSRGGRARGEQFFGPGTRLTVL.